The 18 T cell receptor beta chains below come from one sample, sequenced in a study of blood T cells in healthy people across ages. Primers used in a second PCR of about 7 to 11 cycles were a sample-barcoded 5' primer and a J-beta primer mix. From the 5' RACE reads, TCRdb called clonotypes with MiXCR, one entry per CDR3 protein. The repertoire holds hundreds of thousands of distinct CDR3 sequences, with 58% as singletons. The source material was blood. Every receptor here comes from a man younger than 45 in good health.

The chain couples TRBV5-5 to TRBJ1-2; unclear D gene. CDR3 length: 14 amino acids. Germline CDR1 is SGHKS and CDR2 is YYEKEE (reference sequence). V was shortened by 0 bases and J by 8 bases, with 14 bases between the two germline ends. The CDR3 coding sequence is TGTGCCAGCAGCTTGGCCCGCTGGGATGGAGGCTACACCTTC. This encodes CASSLARWDGGYTF.

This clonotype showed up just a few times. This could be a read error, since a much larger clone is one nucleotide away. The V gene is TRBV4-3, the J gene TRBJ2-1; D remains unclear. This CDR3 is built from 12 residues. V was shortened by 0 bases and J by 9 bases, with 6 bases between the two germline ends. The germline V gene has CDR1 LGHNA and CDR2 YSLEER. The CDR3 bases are TGCGCCAGCAGCCAAGATTTCGGTGAGCAGTTCTTC. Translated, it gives CASSQDFGEQFF.

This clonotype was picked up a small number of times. In DNA form, the CDR3 reads TGTGCCAGCTCGGGACGCGCCCAGGGGGAGACCCAGTACTTC. It is translated as CASSGRAQGETQYF. The chain joins TRBV2 to TRBJ2-7; perhaps TRBD1 as D (6 bases). The DNA end is a closer match to TRBJ2-5, so the J assignment may be wrong. The length of the CDR3 is 14 residues. The V gene's germline CDR1 is SNHLY and CDR2 FYNNEI.

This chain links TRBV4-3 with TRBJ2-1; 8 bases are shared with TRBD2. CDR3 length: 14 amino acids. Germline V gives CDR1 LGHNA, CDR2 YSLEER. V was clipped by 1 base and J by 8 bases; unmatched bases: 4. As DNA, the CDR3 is TGCGCCAGCAGCCAAGGAACGCGGGGGGATGAGCAGTTCTTC. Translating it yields CASSQGTRGDEQFF.

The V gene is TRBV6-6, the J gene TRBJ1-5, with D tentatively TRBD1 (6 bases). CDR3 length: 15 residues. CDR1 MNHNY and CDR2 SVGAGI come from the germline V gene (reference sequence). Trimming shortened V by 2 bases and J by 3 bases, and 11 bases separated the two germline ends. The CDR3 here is CASSYPGQNNQPQHF. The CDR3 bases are TGTGCCAGCAGTTACCCTGGACAGAACAATCAGCCCCAGCATTTT.

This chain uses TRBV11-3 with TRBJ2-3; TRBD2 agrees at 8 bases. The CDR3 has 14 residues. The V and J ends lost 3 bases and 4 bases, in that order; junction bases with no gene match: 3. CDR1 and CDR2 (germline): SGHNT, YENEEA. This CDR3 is CASSFSGASDTQYF. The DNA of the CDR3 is TGTGCCAGCAGCTTTAGCGGGGCGTCAGATACGCAGTATTTT.

The CDR3 DNA sequence: TGTGCCAGCAGTTTAAAAAGGGTCGGAGGTAGGGATCAGTGCGAGCAGTACTTC. Translated: CASSLKRVGGRDQCEQYF. V gene TRBV27 combines with J gene TRBJ2-7, with D possibly TRBD2 on 5 matching bases. Deletions cut 2 bases from V and 6 bases from J, with 26 bases between. Germline lookup yields CDR1 MNHEY and CDR2 SMNVEV (reference sequence). The CDR3 has 18 amino acids.

CDR3 sequence (DNA): TGCGCCAGCAGCTTGAAGCTAAGCCCAGATACGCAGTATTTT. It specifies CASSLKLSPDTQYF. This chain connects TRBV5-1 to TRBJ2-3; D not certain. V was cut by 1 base and J by 4 bases, with 10 bases left in between. This CDR3 spans 14 amino acids. CDR1 and CDR2 from the germline V gene are SGHRS and YFSETQ.

Here the CDR3 DNA reads TGTGCCAGCAGTTTGGTTAGCGGGGTAGCCGAGACCCAGTACTTC. Translating gives CASSLVSGVAETQYF. This chain connects TRBV28 to TRBJ2-5, with TRBD2 matching 8 bases. CDR3 size: 15 residues. Losses at the gene ends were 3 bases for V and 5 bases for J; bases not matched to a gene: 8. Germline V gives CDR1 MDHEN, CDR2 SYDVKM.

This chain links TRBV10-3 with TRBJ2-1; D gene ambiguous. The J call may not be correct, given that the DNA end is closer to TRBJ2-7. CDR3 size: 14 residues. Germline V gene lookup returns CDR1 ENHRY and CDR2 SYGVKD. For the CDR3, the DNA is TGTGCCATCAGTGATAGTCTCTCCTACAATGAGCAGTACTTC. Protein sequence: CAISDSLSYNEQYF.

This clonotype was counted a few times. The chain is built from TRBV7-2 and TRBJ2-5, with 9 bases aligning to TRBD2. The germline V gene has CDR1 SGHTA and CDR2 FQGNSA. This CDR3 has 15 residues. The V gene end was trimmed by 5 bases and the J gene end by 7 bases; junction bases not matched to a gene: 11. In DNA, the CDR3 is TGTGCCAGCAGCAGATTAGCGGGGGCTGTGGGGACCCAGTACTTC. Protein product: CASSRLAGAVGTQYF.

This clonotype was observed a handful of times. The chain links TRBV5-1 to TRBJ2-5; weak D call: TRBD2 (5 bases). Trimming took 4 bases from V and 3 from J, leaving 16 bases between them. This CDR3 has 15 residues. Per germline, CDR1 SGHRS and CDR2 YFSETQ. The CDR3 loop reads CASSAGMLAEETQYF. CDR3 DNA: TGCGCCAGCAGCGCCGGGATGTTGGCAGAAGAGACCCAGTACTTC.

The CDR3 loop is CASSQGGDSFGYTF. The CDR3 bases are TGTGCCAGCAGCCAAGGTGGGGACAGTTTCGGCTACACCTTC. This chain uses TRBV4-2 with TRBJ1-2, with 7 bases lining up with TRBD1. This CDR3 comprises 14 residues. The germline gives CDR1 LGHNA, CDR2 YNFKEQ. V shed 1 base and J 8 bases; nucleotides not matched to a gene: 7.

CDR3 DNA sequence: TGTGCCAGCAGCCCCCGTCCGGGGGGCACTGAAGCTTTCTTT. Amino acid sequence: CASSPRPGGTEAFF. J is TRBJ1-1 and V is TRBV7-9, with a possible D match to TRBD1 (5 bases). The CDR3 contains 14 residues. Germline CDR1 SEHNR, CDR2 FQNEAQ (reference sequence). V lost 5 bases and J lost 4, with 14 bases in between.

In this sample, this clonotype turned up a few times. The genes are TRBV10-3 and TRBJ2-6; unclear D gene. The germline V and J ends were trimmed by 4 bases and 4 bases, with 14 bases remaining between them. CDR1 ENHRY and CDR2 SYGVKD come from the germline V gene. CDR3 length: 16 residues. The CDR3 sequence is CAISGAPFEGANVLTF. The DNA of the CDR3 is TGTGCCATCAGTGGTGCCCCCTTCGAAGGGGCCAACGTCCTGACTTTC.

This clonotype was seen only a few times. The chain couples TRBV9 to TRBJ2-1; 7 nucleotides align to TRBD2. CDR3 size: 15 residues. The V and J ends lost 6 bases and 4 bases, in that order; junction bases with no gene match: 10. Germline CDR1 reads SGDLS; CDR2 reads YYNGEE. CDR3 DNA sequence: TGTGCCAGCAACCTTGGCGGGAGTAGATACAATGAGCAGTTCTTC. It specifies CASNLGGSRYNEQFF.

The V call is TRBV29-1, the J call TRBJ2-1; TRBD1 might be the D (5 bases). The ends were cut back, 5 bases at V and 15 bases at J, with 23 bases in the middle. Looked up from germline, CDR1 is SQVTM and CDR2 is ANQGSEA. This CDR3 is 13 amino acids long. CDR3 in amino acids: CSVQGGLEVARFF. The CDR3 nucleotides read TGCAGCGTTCAGGGTGGGTTAGAAGTGGCTCGGTTCTTC.

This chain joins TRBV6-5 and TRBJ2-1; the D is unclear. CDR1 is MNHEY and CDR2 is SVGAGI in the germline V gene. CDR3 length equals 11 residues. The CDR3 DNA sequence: TGTGCTACTCAGAGGTACAATGAGCAGTTCTTC. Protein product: CATQRYNEQFF.